Listed below are T cell receptor beta chains from one sample, sequenced in a study of T cells in Graves' hyperthyroidism and ophthalmopathy. In TCRdb, the multiplex PCR reads were re-called with MiXCR into one record per CDR3 protein. The sample includes a few hundred thousand distinct CDR3 sequences, more than 15% seen only once; the top ten take roughly 3.5%. Material for sequencing was blood. All receptors come from a woman in her thirties or forties with Graves' ophthalmopathy. The CDR3 runs from the conserved cysteine through the conserved F or W. Each record gives: V gene, D gene, clone size, J gene, CDR3 DNA, CDR3 protein. D genes are given only for firm matches. Only part of the rows carry a size: once, few, many, or a class if the clone is expanded.

v_call: TRBV19
d_call: TRBD2
clone_size: few
j_call: TRBJ2-2
cdr3_nt: TGTGCCAGTCAGCGGGAATCCACCGGGGAGCTGTTTTTT
cdr3_aa: CASQRESTGELFF

v_call: TRBV19
d_call: .
clone_size: many
j_call: TRBJ1-1
cdr3_nt: TGTGCCAGTAGTCCAATGACCACAACCAACACTGAAGCTTTCTTT
cdr3_aa: CASSPMTTTNTEAFF

v_call: TRBV7-3
d_call: .
clone_size: .
j_call: TRBJ2-1
cdr3_nt: TGTGCCAGCAGCTTAAGTACAGCGGTTGAGCAGTTCTTC
cdr3_aa: CASSLSTAVEQFF

v_call: TRBV9
d_call: TRBD1
clone_size: .
j_call: TRBJ1-4
cdr3_nt: TGTGCCAGCAGCGGAACGGGACAGCCGAATGAAAAACTGTTTTTT
cdr3_aa: CASSGTGQPNEKLFF

v_call: TRBV24-1
d_call: .
clone_size: few
j_call: TRBJ2-7
cdr3_nt: TGTGCCACCAGTGATGCCGGGACCAGTCGGGAGCAGTACTTC
cdr3_aa: CATSDAGTSREQYF

v_call: TRBV19
d_call: .
clone_size: .
j_call: TRBJ2-2
cdr3_nt: TGTGCCAGTAGAGGAGGGAGTGGGACCGGGGAGCTGTTTTTT
cdr3_aa: CASRGGSGTGELFF

v_call: TRBV9
d_call: TRBD1
clone_size: many
j_call: TRBJ1-1
cdr3_nt: TGTGCCAGCAGCGTGACAGGGCGCACTGAAGCTTTCTTT
cdr3_aa: CASSVTGRTEAFF

v_call: TRBV5-1
d_call: .
clone_size: many
j_call: TRBJ1-1
cdr3_nt: TGCGCCAGCAGCACCCCCACGGGGACTGAAGCTTTCTTT
cdr3_aa: CASSTPTGTEAFF

v_call: TRBV7-2
d_call: .
clone_size: many
j_call: TRBJ2-7
cdr3_nt: TGTGCCAGCAGCTTTTACAGGAGCTCCTACGAGCAGTACTTC
cdr3_aa: CASSFYRSSYEQYF

v_call: TRBV6-2/TRBV6-3
d_call: TRBD2
clone_size: few
j_call: TRBJ2-2
cdr3_nt: TGTGCCAGCAGCCAACTGACTAGCGGGAGGGTTTCAACCGGGGAGCTGTTTTTT
cdr3_aa: CASSQLTSGRVSTGELFF

v_call: TRBV12-3/TRBV12-4
d_call: .
clone_size: many
j_call: TRBJ2-7
cdr3_nt: TGTGCCAGCAGTCTTTCCTGGGACACTTCCTACGAGCAGTACTTC
cdr3_aa: CASSLSWDTSYEQYF

v_call: TRBV5-6
d_call: TRBD1
clone_size: few
j_call: TRBJ2-1
cdr3_nt: TGTGCCAGCTTTGGACCGTTAGGGACAGCGTACAATGAGCAGTTCTTC
cdr3_aa: CASFGPLGTAYNEQFF

v_call: TRBV18
d_call: .
clone_size: few
j_call: TRBJ2-2
cdr3_nt: TGTGCCAGCTCACCAAATGGAGGATTGAACGGCGGGGAGCTGTTTTTT
cdr3_aa: CASSPNGGLNGGELFF

v_call: TRBV16
d_call: .
clone_size: .
j_call: TRBJ1-5
cdr3_nt: TGTGCCAGCAGCCTGGACAGATATAGCAATCAGCCCCAGCATTTT
cdr3_aa: CASSLDRYSNQPQHF

v_call: TRBV12-3/TRBV12-4
d_call: TRBD2
clone_size: .
j_call: TRBJ2-7
cdr3_nt: TGTGCCAGCAGTTTAGTGCTAGCGGTCTACGAGCAGTACTTC
cdr3_aa: CASSLVLAVYEQYF

v_call: TRBV18
d_call: TRBD2
clone_size: many
j_call: TRBJ2-1
cdr3_nt: TGTGCCAGCTCACCACCAATAGCGGGGGGAAGTGAGCAGTTCTTC
cdr3_aa: CASSPPIAGGSEQFF

v_call: TRBV19
d_call: .
clone_size: .
j_call: TRBJ2-3
cdr3_nt: TGTGCCAGTATGGGGGGGGGGCCCACAGATACGCAGTATTTT
cdr3_aa: CASMGGGPTDTQYF

v_call: TRBV20-1
d_call: .
clone_size: many
j_call: TRBJ2-2
cdr3_nt: TGCAGTGCTAGTAGCGGGAACACCGGGGAGCTGTTTTTT
cdr3_aa: CSASSGNTGELFF

v_call: TRBV7-9
d_call: TRBD1
clone_size: few
j_call: TRBJ2-3
cdr3_nt: TGTGCCAGCAGCTTCGGACCACAGGGGGATACGCAGTATTTT
cdr3_aa: CASSFGPQGDTQYF

v_call: TRBV10-3
d_call: TRBD2
clone_size: few
j_call: TRBJ2-2
cdr3_nt: TGTGCCATCAGTCTTGGACTAGCGGGAGCTGGGGAGCTGTTTTTT
cdr3_aa: CAISLGLAGAGELFF

v_call: TRBV7-9
d_call: .
clone_size: .
j_call: TRBJ2-3
cdr3_nt: TGTGCCAGCAGCTTACCTTACCGGACTAGCACAGATACGCAGTATTTT
cdr3_aa: CASSLPYRTSTDTQYF

v_call: TRBV7-2
d_call: TRBD2
clone_size: .
j_call: TRBJ2-1
cdr3_nt: TGTGCCAGCAGCTCTACTAGCGGAAACTACAATGAGCAGTTCTTC
cdr3_aa: CASSSTSGNYNEQFF

v_call: TRBV7-9
d_call: .
clone_size: few
j_call: TRBJ1-1
cdr3_nt: TGTGCCAGCAGCGCAAGCGGGGGAAGCACTGAAGCTTTCTTT
cdr3_aa: CASSASGGSTEAFF

v_call: TRBV27
d_call: TRBD2
clone_size: .
j_call: TRBJ2-3
cdr3_nt: TGTGCCAGCAGGGTATTAGCGGGGCAGGATGGAGATACGCAGTATTTT
cdr3_aa: CASRVLAGQDGDTQYF

v_call: TRBV11-2
d_call: TRBD2
clone_size: many
j_call: TRBJ2-7
cdr3_nt: TGTGCCAGCAGCTTAGGGGGCGGACTAGCGGGAGGTGCCTACGAGCAGTACTTC
cdr3_aa: CASSLGGGLAGGAYEQYF

v_call: TRBV6-1
d_call: .
clone_size: many
j_call: TRBJ2-7
cdr3_nt: TGTGCCAGCAGTCGAAAATTCGGTTCTTCCTCCGAGCAGTACTTC
cdr3_aa: CASSRKFGSSSEQYF

v_call: TRBV6-6
d_call: TRBD2
clone_size: few
j_call: TRBJ2-5
cdr3_nt: TGTGCCAGCAGTTACTCCAGCGGGGGGGTGTACCAAGAGACCCAGTACTTC
cdr3_aa: CASSYSSGGVYQETQYF

v_call: TRBV2
d_call: .
clone_size: many
j_call: TRBJ2-1
cdr3_nt: TGTGCCAGCAGTGGTCTGAAGGATGAGCAGTTCTTC
cdr3_aa: CASSGLKDEQFF

v_call: TRBV6-2/TRBV6-3
d_call: TRBD2
clone_size: .
j_call: TRBJ2-6
cdr3_nt: TGTGCCAGCAGTTACTCAGCGGCTAGCGGGAGCCCCAGCTCTGGGGCCAACGTCCTGACTTTC
cdr3_aa: CASSYSAASGSPSSGANVLTF

v_call: TRBV29-1
d_call: .
clone_size: .
j_call: TRBJ1-2
cdr3_nt: TGCAGCGTTGACGTCCTCGGCCGAGACGGGGTTTTTGGCTACACCTTC
cdr3_aa: CSVDVLGRDGVFGYTF

v_call: TRBV6-1
d_call: TRBD1
clone_size: many
j_call: TRBJ1-5
cdr3_nt: TGTGCCAGCACCGAGGGACAGGGGGTTCAGCCCCAGCATTTT
cdr3_aa: CASTEGQGVQPQHF

v_call: TRBV2
d_call: .
clone_size: many
j_call: TRBJ1-1
cdr3_nt: TGTGCCAGCGGGGGATTTGTGAACACTGAAGCTTTCTTT
cdr3_aa: CASGGFVNTEAFF

v_call: TRBV24-1
d_call: .
clone_size: many
j_call: TRBJ1-5
cdr3_nt: TGTGCCACCAGTGACCTCCCAAATCAGCCCCAGCATTTT
cdr3_aa: CATSDLPNQPQHF

v_call: TRBV5-1
d_call: .
clone_size: .
j_call: TRBJ1-1
cdr3_nt: TGCGCCAGCAGCTTGTATGGGGAATGGTACACTGAAGCTTTCTTT
cdr3_aa: CASSLYGEWYTEAFF

v_call: TRBV28
d_call: TRBD1
clone_size: many
j_call: TRBJ2-2
cdr3_nt: TGTGCCAGCAGTTTACTAGGCGGGGGACAGGGCGGTAAGGGAATATCAGAGCTGTTTTTT
cdr3_aa: CASSLLGGGQGGKGISELFF

v_call: TRBV11-2
d_call: .
clone_size: many
j_call: TRBJ2-1
cdr3_nt: TGTGCCAGCAGCTTAAACAGGGAAGCCTACAATGAGCAGTTCTTC
cdr3_aa: CASSLNREAYNEQFF

v_call: TRBV30
d_call: .
clone_size: many
j_call: TRBJ1-2
cdr3_nt: TGTGCCTGGAGTACCGAATGGTCAGGGCTCACGATCTACACCTTC
cdr3_aa: CAWSTEWSGLTIYTF

v_call: TRBV3-1
d_call: TRBD1
clone_size: few
j_call: TRBJ1-2
cdr3_nt: TGTGCCAGCAGCCAAGATCGGCGACAGGGCTATGGCTACACCTTC
cdr3_aa: CASSQDRRQGYGYTF

v_call: TRBV24-1
d_call: TRBD1
clone_size: .
j_call: TRBJ2-7
cdr3_nt: TGTGCCACCAGTGATTTCGGCTTTACGGGACAGCACTTC
cdr3_aa: CATSDFGFTGQHF

v_call: TRBV7-8
d_call: TRBD2
clone_size: few
j_call: TRBJ2-1
cdr3_nt: TGTGCCAGCAGCTCGACTAGCGGGGGCGTACATGAGCAGTTCTTC
cdr3_aa: CASSSTSGGVHEQFF

v_call: TRBV12-3/TRBV12-4
d_call: .
clone_size: .
j_call: TRBJ2-7
cdr3_nt: TGTGCCAGCAGTCCAAGCCTAAGCTCCTACGAGCAGTACTTC
cdr3_aa: CASSPSLSSYEQYF

v_call: TRBV6-1
d_call: .
clone_size: many
j_call: TRBJ2-1
cdr3_nt: TGTGCCAGCAGGCCTAACAGGCCAGGTGAGCAGTTCTTC
cdr3_aa: CASRPNRPGEQFF

v_call: TRBV29-1
d_call: .
clone_size: few
j_call: TRBJ1-1
cdr3_nt: TGCAGCGTGAGGGGGATGAACACTGAAGCTTTCTTT
cdr3_aa: CSVRGMNTEAFF

v_call: TRBV28
d_call: .
clone_size: many
j_call: TRBJ1-6
cdr3_nt: TGTGCCAGCAATGGTGGACATGTCAATTCACCCCTCCACTTT
cdr3_aa: CASNGGHVNSPLHF

v_call: TRBV12-3/TRBV12-4
d_call: .
clone_size: many
j_call: TRBJ2-4
cdr3_nt: TGTGCCAGCAGCTCGCCATCCAAAAACATTCAGTACTTC
cdr3_aa: CASSSPSKNIQYF

v_call: TRBV29-1
d_call: .
clone_size: many
j_call: TRBJ1-1
cdr3_nt: TGCAGCGTTGAAGAGACAGCAACTGAAGCTTTCTTT
cdr3_aa: CSVEETATEAFF

v_call: TRBV5-1
d_call: .
clone_size: few
j_call: TRBJ2-1
cdr3_nt: TGCGCCAGCAGCTTGGCCCAGGCATCCCCCTACAATGAGCAGTTCTTC
cdr3_aa: CASSLAQASPYNEQFF

v_call: TRBV7-9
d_call: TRBD1
clone_size: .
j_call: TRBJ1-2
cdr3_nt: TGTGTCAGCAGCTTTGACAGGGCCTCATACACCTTC
cdr3_aa: CVSSFDRASYTF

v_call: TRBV18
d_call: .
clone_size: .
j_call: TRBJ2-3
cdr3_nt: TGTGCCAGCTCACCGGATGCGACAGATACGCAGTATTTT
cdr3_aa: CASSPDATDTQYF

v_call: TRBV6-1
d_call: TRBD2
clone_size: many
j_call: TRBJ2-1
cdr3_nt: TGTGCCAGCAGTACTAGCGGGAGAGGCTACAATGAGCAGTTCTTC
cdr3_aa: CASSTSGRGYNEQFF

v_call: TRBV9
d_call: .
clone_size: few
j_call: TRBJ2-3
cdr3_nt: TGTGCCAGCAGCGCCAGGGGATTGTCTGATACGCAGTATTTT
cdr3_aa: CASSARGLSDTQYF

v_call: TRBV19
d_call: .
clone_size: .
j_call: TRBJ2-2
cdr3_nt: TGTGCCAGTAGTAGAGGACAAATTGGGTACACCGGGGAGCTGTTTTTT
cdr3_aa: CASSRGQIGYTGELFF

v_call: TRBV2
d_call: .
clone_size: few
j_call: TRBJ1-2
cdr3_nt: TGTGCCAGCAGTTTCGGACAATCTAACTATGGCTACACCTTC
cdr3_aa: CASSFGQSNYGYTF